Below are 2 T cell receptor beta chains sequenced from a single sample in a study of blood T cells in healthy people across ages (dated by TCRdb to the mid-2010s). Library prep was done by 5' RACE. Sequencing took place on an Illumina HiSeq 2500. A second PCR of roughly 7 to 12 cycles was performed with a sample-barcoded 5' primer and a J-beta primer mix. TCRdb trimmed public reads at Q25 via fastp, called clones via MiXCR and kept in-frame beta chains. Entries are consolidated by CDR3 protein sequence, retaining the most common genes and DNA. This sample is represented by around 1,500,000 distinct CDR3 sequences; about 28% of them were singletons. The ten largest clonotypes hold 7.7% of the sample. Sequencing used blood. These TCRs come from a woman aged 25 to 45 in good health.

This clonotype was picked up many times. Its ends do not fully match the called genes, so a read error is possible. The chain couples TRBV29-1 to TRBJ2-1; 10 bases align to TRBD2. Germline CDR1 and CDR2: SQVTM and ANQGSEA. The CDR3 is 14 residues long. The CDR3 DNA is TGCAGCGTGGAAGGACTAGCGGCATACAATGAGCAGTTCTTC. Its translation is CSVEGLAAYNEQFF.

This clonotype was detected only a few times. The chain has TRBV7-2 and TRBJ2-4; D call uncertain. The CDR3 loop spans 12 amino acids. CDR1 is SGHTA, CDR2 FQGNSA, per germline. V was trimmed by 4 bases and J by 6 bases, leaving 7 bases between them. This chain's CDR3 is CASSSESNIQYF. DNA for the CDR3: TGTGCCAGCAGCTCAGAGTCAAACATTCAGTACTTC.